This T cell receptor beta chain was obtained from a study of graft-versus-host responses after intestinal transplantation (dated by TCRdb to the early 2020s). Notes on the research overall: Multivisceral, liver-intestinal, or isolated intestinal transplants were received by the recipients. Instead of going to the commercial service, samples from a few later patients were sequenced in-house on an Illumina MiSeq and processed with MiXCR. After intestinal transplantation, graft-versus-host and host-versus-graft alloreactive T cell clones were followed in the graft, circulation and bone marrow using bulk TCR-beta CDR3 sequencing. Alloreactive clones were identified by sequencing pre-transplant mixed lymphocyte reaction products and comparing them with unstimulated pre-transplant donor and recipient T cells. A cohort of under 30 intestinal transplant recipients, including one retransplant, was enrolled, and a few patients lacking pretransplant specimens were excluded. Every recipient was given anti-thymocyte globulin induction, followed by 2 to 4 years of maintenance tacrolimus and steroids. A peak of at least 4% donor T cells among recipient peripheral blood mononuclear cells was the definition used for donor T cell macrochimerism.

Ends trimmed: V by 3 bases, J by 4 bases; bases unmatched to a gene: 5. From the cysteine up to the phenylalanine, the CDR3 has a length of 13 residues. Only the CDR3 DNA stays, 39 bases, in frame from base 1. CDR1 and CDR2, per the germline V gene, are SQVTM and ANQGSEA. The label giving this sample's time point can be read as: cells obtained before transplantation from donor or recipient. CD3+CD4+ and CD3+CD8+ populations were FACS-sorted from unstimulated pre-transplant donor and recipient cells taken from spleen or lymph nodes. The study at large found these results: The relatively low number and heterogeneity of intestinal transplant patients limited the conclusions. In patients with donor T cell macrochimerism, the allografts had high GvH to HvG T cell clonal ratios. GvH clones turned up in recipient bone marrow, with some appearing earlier in ileal mucosa or blood, a pattern consistent with an intestinal mucosal origin. Peak levels of circulating GvH clones were associated with declines in HvG clones early after transplant.

As concerns this clone: Its antigen is currently not known. Nothing much larger sits one base from this clone, and base qualities are not available.

The method was the immunoSEQ multiplex PCR assay. For most patients, genomic DNA was isolated with the Qiagen DNeasy Blood and Tissue Kit and shipped frozen to Adaptive Biotechnologies for TCR sequencing. High-throughput TCR-beta CDR3 sequencing of genomic DNA from most patients was performed by Adaptive Biotechnologies. On the study's bioinformatics: Adaptive's ImmunoSEQ software was the source of the TCR sequencing data for about 17 patients, while a few other patients were processed with MiXCR and VDJtools. To correct CD4 versus CD8 sorting errors, any sequence found in both subsets at a frequency ratio below 5:1 was removed. CDR3 nucleotide sequences shared by donor and recipient were removed because the origin of these sequences could not be assigned. At least 2-fold expansion over unstimulated cells and a minimum CFSE-low frequency of 0.002% (template counts) or 0.001% (read counts) were required for clones to be classified as alloreactive. Clones were considered mappable if detected in sequenced pre-transplant spleen, lymph node, or MLR CFSE-low populations of the donor or recipient. Cumulative frequency of alloreactive clones was calculated as a percentage of all sequences weighted by copy number. TCRdb carries this immuneACCESS record with in-frame sequences only. Its versions omit some clonotypes, under half of them owing to an unresolved V gene in the studies checked, with the rest unexplained. V and J calls and clone size are given by that table; D and trimming were obtained from the DNA. Here the sample has 85,000 to 95,000 clones; roughly 91% occur a single time. The ten largest clonotypes hold roughly 2% of the sample.

The rearranged segments are TRBV29-1 and TRBJ1-1, and TRBD1 matches 7 of the central bases. The material was unstimulated CD8+ T cells sorted from spleen or lymph node cells, obtained before intestinal transplant. The sequence derives from a human donor who received an intestinal transplant. CDR3 sequence: CSVDRGDSTEAFF. The nucleotide sequence reads as follows: TGCAGCGTTGACCGAGGGGACAGCACTGAAGCTTTCTTT.